What follows are 21 T cell receptor beta chains derived from one specimen sequenced in a study of blood T cell repertoires in COVID-19. The assay was immunoSEQ multiplex PCR, and TCRdb's table has in-frame clones only and misses some. Here the sample spans some 70,000 clones, about 85% being singletons. Sequencing was carried out using peripheral blood. The receptors were gathered from an older man with acute or convalescent COVID-19.

The J gene is TRBJ2-7, the V gene TRBV19; 7 bases align to TRBD2. Germline V CDR1 and CDR2: LNHDA, SQIVND (reference sequence). CDR3 length: 14 amino acids. Trimming took 4 bases from V and 9 from J; bases not matched to a gene: 12. In DNA form, the CDR3 reads TGTGCCAGTAGTACGGCGGGAGTTTGGGAAGGGCAGTACTTC. Its protein is CASSTAGVWEGQYF.

J is TRBJ2-7 and V is TRBV7-9, with D possibly being TRBD2 (5 bases). CDR3 length: 14 amino acids. Trimming stripped 2 bases from V and 6 bases from J, with 14 bases between. Germline loops: CDR1 SEHNR, CDR2 FQNEAQ (reference sequence). In DNA, the CDR3 is TGTGCCAGCAGCTTAAGAGGGCCAGCGTCCGAGCAGTACTTC. Translated, it gives CASSLRGPASEQYF.

A single count supports this clone. J is TRBJ1-1 and V is TRBV5-1; tentative D call: TRBD1 (6 bases). The CDR3 is 15 amino acids. Germline CDR1 and CDR2: SGHRS and YFSETQ. V lost 4 bases and J lost 0, with 13 bases in between. This CDR3 is CASSVPTGLNTEAFF. The CDR3 DNA reads TGCGCCAGCAGCGTGCCTACAGGGTTGAACACTGAAGCTTTCTTT.

This clone was detected a few times. The chain has TRBV2 and TRBJ1-4, with a tentative D call TRBD1 (6 bases). CDR3 length: 13 amino acids. The germline V and J ends were trimmed by 0 bases and 11 bases, with 10 bases remaining between them. In germline, CDR1 is SNHLY, CDR2 FYNNEI. CDR3 sequence reads: CASSEAQGSKLFF. The CDR3 DNA follows: TGTGCCAGCAGTGAAGCGCAGGGGTCGAAACTGTTTTTT.

The J gene is TRBJ2-1, the V gene TRBV11-3; 12 nucleotides align to TRBD2. Germline-derived CDR1 and CDR2 are SGHNT and YENEEA. The CDR3 has 15 amino acids. V was clipped by 3 bases and J by 7 bases; unmatched bases: 4. For the CDR3, the DNA is TGTGCCAGCAGCTTGAGACTAGCGGGAGTAAATGAGCAGTTCTTC. Translation: CASSLRLAGVNEQFF.

This clone was observed once. This rearrangement joins TRBV21-1 to TRBJ2-7; the DNA was not compared with TRBD1, the D call given in the table. TRBV21-1 represents a pseudogene. This CDR3 comprises 15 residues. The DNA of the CDR3 is TGTGCCAGCAGCGCCCGGCGGGACAGGGGCTACGAGCAGTACTTC. This codes for CASSARRDRGYEQYF.

In its sample, this clone was seen a few times. The V call is TRBV19, the J call TRBJ1-2, with a tentative D call TRBD1 (6 bases). The V gene's germline CDR1 is LNHDA and CDR2 SQIVND (reference sequence). Trimming took 8 bases from V and 0 from J, leaving 16 bases between them. This CDR3 is built from 15 residues. The CDR3 DNA follows: TGTGCCAGTCGACCTACCGACAGGCCTAACTATGGCTACACCTTC. It is translated as CASRPTDRPNYGYTF.

The rearrangement joins TRBV6-5 to TRBJ2-1; TRBD1 matches 7 bases. V dropped 5 bases and J dropped 2; count of bases not matched to a gene: 6. In germline, CDR1 is MNHEY, CDR2 SVGAGI. This CDR3 is built from 15 residues. The CDR3 region has the DNA TGTGCCAGCAGTAGACAGGGAGTGGCCTACAATGAGCAGTTCTTC. Amino acids: CASSRQGVAYNEQFF.

This chain joins TRBV2 and TRBJ2-3; 7 nucleotides match TRBD2. V was pared by 6 bases and J by 2 bases, with 8 bases of the junction left unmatched. The CDR3 has 15 residues. Germline values: CDR1 SNHLY, CDR2 FYNNEI. CDR3 coding DNA: TGTGCCAGCAGGCCCCGCGAGCGGGACACAGATACGCAGTATTTT. Protein sequence: CASRPRERDTDTQYF.

The rearrangement uses TRBV5-5 and TRBJ1-5; 8 bases line up with TRBD1. The CDR3 consists of 15 residues. The V segment lost 2 bases and the J segment 5 bases; nucleotides outside the gene matches: 6. The V gene's germline CDR1 is SGHKS and CDR2 YYEKEE (reference sequence). The CDR3 DNA reads as TGTGCCAGCAGCTTCCGGGACAGGCCATATCAGCCCCAGCATTTT. Translated: CASSFRDRPYQPQHF.

The chain has TRBV18 and TRBJ2-2; D perhaps matches TRBD1 (5 bases). V shed 2 bases and J shed 4 bases, with 14 bases lying between them. Looked up from germline, CDR1 is KGHSH and CDR2 is LQKENI. The CDR3 is 16 residues long. Written as DNA, the CDR3 is TGTGCCAGCTCACCAATGCAGGGCCAGAGCACCGGGGAGCTGTTTTTT. Protein product: CASSPMQGQSTGELFF.

This chain uses TRBV28 with TRBJ2-1, with D tentatively TRBD1 (6 bases). The germline V gene has CDR1 MDHEN and CDR2 SYDVKM. V gave up 3 bases and J gave up 6 bases, with 15 bases separating them. This CDR3 is built from 15 residues. CDR3 residues: CASSFPGHRTNEQFF. In DNA form, the CDR3 reads TGTGCCAGCAGTTTCCCGGGACATCGGACCAATGAGCAGTTCTTC.

The chain carries TRBV7-2 and TRBJ1-1; TRBD1 is a possible D gene (6 bases). This CDR3 is built from 15 residues. The V gene lost 5 bases and the J gene lost 1 base, with 14 bases spanning the gap. Germline V gives CDR1 SGHTA, CDR2 FQGNSA. The CDR3 protein is CASSPRQAQNTEAFF. The CDR3 DNA is TGTGCCAGCAGCCCTCGACAGGCTCAGAACACTGAAGCTTTCTTT.

J is TRBJ2-7 and V is TRBV11-2, with D perhaps matching TRBD2 (6 bases). The CDR3 consists of 15 residues. V was cut by 0 bases and J by 3 bases, with 12 bases left in between. Germline CDR1 is SGHAT and CDR2 is FQNNGV. The CDR3 DNA reads TGTGCCAGCAGCTTAGATCCGGGGGTCAGCTACGAGCAGTACTTC. Translating it yields CASSLDPGVSYEQYF.

This chain uses TRBV11-2 with TRBJ1-5; no clear D. Trimming took 0 bases from V and 4 from J, leaving 4 bases between them. Per the germline V gene, CDR1 is SGHAT and CDR2 is FQNNGV. The CDR3 runs 13 residues. The CDR3 loop is CASSLEINQPQHF. In DNA form, the CDR3 reads TGTGCCAGCAGCTTAGAAATAAATCAGCCCCAGCATTTT.

The chain links TRBV30 to TRBJ2-7, with TRBD2 identical over 13 bases. The CDR3 loop spans 15 amino acids. Per the germline V gene, CDR1 is GTSNPN and CDR2 is SVGIG (reference sequence). With 0 bases clipped from V and 6 bases from J, the junction kept 5 bases outside the gene matches. The CDR3 region is CAWSVRGLAGLEQYF. In DNA form, the CDR3 reads TGTGCCTGGAGTGTACGGGGACTAGCGGGACTCGAGCAGTACTTC.

V is TRBV24-1 and J is TRBJ2-1; TRBD2 matches 9 bases. Losses at the gene ends were 5 bases for V and 6 bases for J; bases not matched to a gene: 7. Germline V gene data show CDR1 as KGHDR and CDR2 as SFDVKD. This CDR3 is 15 amino acids long. The CDR3 reads CATSAGGRASNEQFF. The DNA of the CDR3 is TGTGCCACCAGTGCTGGCGGGAGGGCCTCCAATGAGCAGTTCTTC.

V is TRBV11-3 and J is TRBJ1-1, with TRBD1 matching over 10 bases. The CDR3 extends over 15 amino acids. The germline gives CDR1 SGHNT, CDR2 YENEEA. Trimming cost V 4 bases and J 3 bases; bases outside gene matches: 5. CDR3 DNA sequence: TGTGCCAGCAGCTCCCGACAGGGGGCGGACACTGAAGCTTTCTTT. It specifies CASSSRQGADTEAFF.

V and J are TRBV24-1 and TRBJ2-1, with 9 bases that match TRBD1. From germline, CDR1 is KGHDR and CDR2 SFDVKD. J gave up 1 base and V 1 base, and 1 base lay outside the gene matches. The CDR3 has 16 residues. CDR3 sequence reads: CATSDFGTGSYNEQFF. In DNA form, the CDR3 reads TGTGCCACCAGTGATTTCGGGACAGGGTCCTACAATGAGCAGTTCTTC.

The chain links TRBV7-2 to TRBJ2-7; 13 bases match TRBD2. V trimming: 6 bases; J trimming: 4 bases; junction bases outside the gene matches: 3. Germline V lookup: CDR1 SGHTA, CDR2 FQGNSA. CDR3 length: 14 residues. The CDR3 is CASREGLAGYEQYF. In DNA, the CDR3 is TGTGCCAGCAGGGAGGGACTAGCGGGATACGAGCAGTACTTC.

This rearrangement joins TRBV19 to TRBJ1-3; the D gene is possibly TRBD1 (5 bases). The V gene lost 3 bases and the J gene lost 0 bases, with 12 bases spanning the gap. The CDR3 is 16 residues long. The germline V gene has CDR1 LNHDA and CDR2 SQIVND (reference sequence). The CDR3 protein is CASSIRRQSSGNTIYF. CDR3 nucleotide sequence: TGTGCCAGTAGTATTCGGAGACAGAGCTCTGGAAACACCATATATTTT.